These T cell receptor beta chains were read from a single sample in a study of T cell responses to AZD1222 COVID-19 vaccine. Data came from immunoSEQ multiplex PCR; TCRdb stores just in-frame clones and leaves some out. The sample lists roughly 90,000 clones, around nine tenths occurring once. The sample consisted of peripheral blood, taken on day 0 of MenACWY control vaccination. The source of these receptors is an adult in good health. Each CDR3 is given with its conserved first and last residue. A D gene is named only where the DNA matches it firmly. Some rows mark clone size as missing; the rest say once, few, many or name a class of expanded clone.

>13|TRBV10-3|TRBJ1-3|.|.
CAISESSGNTIYF
TGTGCCATCAGCGAGAGCTCTGGAAACACCATATATTTT
>18|TRBV5-1|TRBJ2-6|once|.
CASSPLAGIRSGANVLTF
TGCGCCAGCAGCCCCCTGGCAGGTATAAGGTCTGGGGCCAACGTCCTGACTTTC
>14|TRBV27|TRBJ1-2|.|.
CASRSGHPNYGYTF
TGTGCCAGCAGGTCGGGCCACCCTAACTATGGCTACACCTTC
>13|TRBV30|TRBJ2-7|.|.
CAWSWQGGYEQYF
TGTGCCTGGAGTTGGCAGGGAGGCTACGAGCAGTACTTC
>16|TRBV29-1|TRBJ2-7|once|.
CSVELAGDKVSYEQYF
TGCAGCGTTGAACTCGCTGGGGACAAGGTTTCCTACGAGCAGTACTTC
>15|TRBV6-5|TRBJ2-7|.|.
CASSWAGTITYEQYF
TGTGCCAGCAGTTGGGCGGGAACCATTACCTACGAGCAGTACTTC
>16|TRBV2|TRBJ1-5|.|.
CASKGGGRGSNQPQHF
TGTGCCAGCAAGGGGGGCGGCAGGGGTAGCAATCAGCCCCAGCATTTT
>15|TRBV2|TRBJ1-5|.|TRBD1
CASRAQGARGQPQHF
TGTGCCAGCAGGGCACAGGGGGCGCGGGGACAGCCCCAGCATTTT
>14|TRBV6-1|TRBJ2-1|.|.
CASSEAPGGNEQFF
TGTGCCAGCAGTGAAGCCCCTGGGGGCAATGAGCAGTTCTTC
>13|TRBV7-8|TRBJ2-2|.|.
CASSLVSTGELFF
TGTGCCAGCAGCTTAGTCTCCACCGGGGAGCTGTTTTTT
>12|TRBV28|TRBJ1-2|.|.
CASSLDSLGYTF
TGTGCCAGCAGTCTGGACAGCCTAGGCTACACCTTC
>15|TRBV7-9|TRBJ2-3|.|TRBD1
CASSEGQGDTDTQYF
TGTGCCAGCAGCGAGGGACAGGGCGACACAGATACGCAGTATTTT
>15|TRBV3-1/TRBV3-2|TRBJ1-2|.|TRBD1
CASRATTGKSYGYTF
TGTGCCAGCAGGGCGACGACAGGGAAGTCCTATGGCTACACCTTC
>14|TRBV25-1|TRBJ2-7|.|TRBD2
CASIGASGTYEQYF
TGTGCCAGCATCGGGGCTAGCGGGACCTACGAGCAGTACTTC
>15|TRBV14|TRBJ1-2|.|.
CASSQFEGSNYGYTF
TGTGCCAGCAGCCAGTTTGAGGGTTCTAACTATGGCTACACCTTC
>14|TRBV2|TRBJ2-1|.|TRBD2
CASSVAGAKNEQFF
TGTGCCAGCAGTGTGGCGGGAGCAAAGAATGAGCAGTTCTTC
>16|TRBV7-8|TRBJ1-2|.|.
CASSLAGAGLNYGYTF
TGTGCCAGCAGCTTAGCCGGAGCAGGCCTGAACTATGGCTACACCTTC
>15|TRBV14|TRBJ1-1|.|.
CASSQYRGRDTEAFF
TGTGCCAGCAGCCAATACCGAGGACGGGACACTGAAGCTTTCTTT
>12|TRBV28|TRBJ1-2|.|.
CASSSVEGFHTF
TGTGCCAGCAGTTCAGTCGAGGGGTTCCACACCTTC
>14|TRBV9|TRBJ2-7|.|.
CASSVGVSSYEQYF
TGTGCCAGCAGCGTAGGCGTATCCTCCTACGAGCAGTACTTC
>18|TRBV3-1/TRBV3-2|TRBJ2-7|.|TRBD1
CASSQVTGGKGRSYEQYF
TGTGCCAGCAGCCAAGTAACAGGGGGTAAAGGGAGGTCCTACGAGCAGTACTTC
>14|TRBV3-1/TRBV3-2|TRBJ2-3|.|.
CASSQGRYTDTQYF
TGTGCCAGCAGCCAAGGGAGATACACAGATACGCAGTATTTT
>15|TRBV5-1|TRBJ2-5|.|.
CASSLDGGGRETQYF
TGCGCCAGCAGCTTGGATGGTGGGGGAAGAGAGACCCAGTACTTC
>17|TRBV5-6|TRBJ1-1|.|.
CASSLAAWDNADHEAFF
TGTGCCAGCAGCTTGGCCGCCTGGGACAACGCCGACCATGAAGCTTTCTTT
>14|TRBV5-4|TRBJ2-6|.|.
CASSFLSGANVLTF
TGTGCCAGCAGCTTCTTGTCTGGGGCCAACGTCCTGACTTTC
>14|TRBV6-4|TRBJ2-1|.|.
CASSGSSDYNEQFF
TGTGCCAGCAGTGGTTCTAGCGATTACAATGAGCAGTTCTTC